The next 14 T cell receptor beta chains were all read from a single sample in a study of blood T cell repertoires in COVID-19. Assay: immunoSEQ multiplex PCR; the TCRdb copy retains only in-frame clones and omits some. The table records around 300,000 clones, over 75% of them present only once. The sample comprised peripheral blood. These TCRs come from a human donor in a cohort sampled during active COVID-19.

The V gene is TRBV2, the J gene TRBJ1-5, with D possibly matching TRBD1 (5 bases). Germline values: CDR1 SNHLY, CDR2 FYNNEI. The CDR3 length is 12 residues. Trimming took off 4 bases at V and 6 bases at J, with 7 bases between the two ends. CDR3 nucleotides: TGTGCCAGCAGTGTAGGGGTTCAGCCCCAGCATTTT. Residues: CASSVGVQPQHF.

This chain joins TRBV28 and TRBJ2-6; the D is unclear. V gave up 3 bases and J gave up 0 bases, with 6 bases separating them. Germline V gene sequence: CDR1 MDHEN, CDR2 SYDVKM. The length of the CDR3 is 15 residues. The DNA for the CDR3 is TGTGCCAGCAGTTTCGAGAGCTCTGGGGCCAACGTCCTGACTTTC. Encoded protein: CASSFESSGANVLTF.

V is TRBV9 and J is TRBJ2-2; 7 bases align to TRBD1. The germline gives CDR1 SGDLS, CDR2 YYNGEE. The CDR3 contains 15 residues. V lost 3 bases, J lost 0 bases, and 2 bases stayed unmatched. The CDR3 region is CASSGGQSNTGELFF. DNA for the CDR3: TGTGCCAGCAGCGGGGGACAGTCGAACACCGGGGAGCTGTTTTTT. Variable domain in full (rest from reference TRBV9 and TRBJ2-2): DSGVTQTPKHLITATGQRVTLRCSPRSGDLSVYWYQQSLDQGLQFLIQYYNGEERAKGNILERFSAQQFPDLHSELNLSSLELGDSALYFCASSGGQSNTGELFFGEGSRLTVL.

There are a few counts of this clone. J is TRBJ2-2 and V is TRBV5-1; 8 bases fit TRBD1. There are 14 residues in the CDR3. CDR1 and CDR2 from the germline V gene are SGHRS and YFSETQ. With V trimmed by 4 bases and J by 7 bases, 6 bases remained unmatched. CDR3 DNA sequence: TGCGCCAGCAGCGGGCAGGGGGCTATCGGGGAGCTGTTTTTT. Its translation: CASSGQGAIGELFF.

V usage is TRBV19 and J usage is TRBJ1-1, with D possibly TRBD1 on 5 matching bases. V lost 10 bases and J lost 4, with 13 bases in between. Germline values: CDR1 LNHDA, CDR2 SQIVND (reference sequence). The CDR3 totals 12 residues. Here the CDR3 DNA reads TGTGCCACCCAGGGAAGGAGCACTGAAGCTTTCTTT. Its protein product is CATQGRSTEAFF.

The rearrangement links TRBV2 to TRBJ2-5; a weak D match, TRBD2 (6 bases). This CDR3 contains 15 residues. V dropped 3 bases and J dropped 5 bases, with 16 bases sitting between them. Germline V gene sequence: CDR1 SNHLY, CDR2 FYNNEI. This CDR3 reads CASSDSGGRGETQYF. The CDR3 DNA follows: TGTGCCAGCAGTGATAGTGGAGGGCGAGGGGAGACCCAGTACTTC. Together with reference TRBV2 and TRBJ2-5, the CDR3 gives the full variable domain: EPEVTQTPSHQVTQMGQEVILRCVPISNHLYFYWYRQILGQKVEFLVSFYNNEISEKSEIFDDQFSVERPDGSNFTLKIRSTKLEDSAMYFCASSDSGGRGETQYFGPGTRLLVL.

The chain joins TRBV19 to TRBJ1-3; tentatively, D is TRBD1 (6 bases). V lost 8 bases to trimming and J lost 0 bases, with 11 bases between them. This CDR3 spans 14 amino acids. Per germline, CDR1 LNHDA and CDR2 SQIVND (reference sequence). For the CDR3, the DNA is TGTGCCAGTGCCACAGGGAGCTCTGGAAACACCATATATTTT. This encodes CASATGSSGNTIYF.

CDR3 region: CASSPVPGLAFHEQYF. The CDR3 nucleotides are TGTGCCAGCAGCCCTGTCCCGGGACTAGCGTTCCACGAGCAGTACTTC. The V gene is TRBV7-9, the J gene TRBJ2-7, with 10 bases matching TRBD2. The CDR3 has 16 amino acids. Germline loops: CDR1 SEHNR, CDR2 FQNEAQ (reference sequence). V gave up 5 bases and J gave up 5 bases; unmatched junction bases: 12.

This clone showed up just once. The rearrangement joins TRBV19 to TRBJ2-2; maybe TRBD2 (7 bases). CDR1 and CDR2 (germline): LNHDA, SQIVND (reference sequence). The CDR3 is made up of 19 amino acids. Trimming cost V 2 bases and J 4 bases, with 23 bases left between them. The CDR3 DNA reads TGTGCCAGTAGTATAACCCCCCTAGCGGACCGAGGGGGCACCGGGGAGCTGTTTTTT. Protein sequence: CASSITPLADRGGTGELFF. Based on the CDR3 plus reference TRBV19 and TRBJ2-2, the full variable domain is DGGITQSPKYLFRKEGQNVTLSCEQNLNHDAMYWYRQDPGQGLRLIYYSQIVNDFQKGDIAEGYSVSREKKESFPLTVTSAQKNPTAFYLCASSITPLADRGGTGELFFGEGSRLTVL.

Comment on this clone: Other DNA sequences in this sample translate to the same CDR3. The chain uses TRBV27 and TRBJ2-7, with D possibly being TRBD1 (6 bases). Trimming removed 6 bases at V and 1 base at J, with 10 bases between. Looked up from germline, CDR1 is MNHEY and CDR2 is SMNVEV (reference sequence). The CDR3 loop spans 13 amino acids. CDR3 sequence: CASSLTGSYEQYF. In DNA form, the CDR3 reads TGTGCCAGCAGCCTAACAGGGTCCTACGAGCAGTACTTC.

The CDR3 sequence is CASSRSTGNSYNEQFF. The CDR3 DNA reads TGTGCCAGCAGCCGTTCGACAGGGAACTCCTACAATGAGCAGTTCTTC. This chain joins TRBV4-2 and TRBJ2-1; 7 bases agree with TRBD1. The trim removed 4 bases at V and 0 bases at J, leaving 6 bases unmatched. Germline CDR1 reads LGHNA; CDR2 reads YNFKEQ. The CDR3 is made up of 16 amino acids.

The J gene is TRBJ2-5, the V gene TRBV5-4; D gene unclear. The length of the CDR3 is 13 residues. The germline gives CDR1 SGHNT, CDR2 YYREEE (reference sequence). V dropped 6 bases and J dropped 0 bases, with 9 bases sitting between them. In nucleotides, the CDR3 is TGTGCCAGCAAGATGGGCGACCAAGAGACCCAGTACTTC. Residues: CASKMGDQETQYF.

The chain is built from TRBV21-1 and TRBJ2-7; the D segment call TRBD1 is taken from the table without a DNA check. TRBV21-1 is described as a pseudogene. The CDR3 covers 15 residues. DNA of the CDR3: TGTGCCAGCAGCCTACCGGGACAGGGATTTGGCGAGCAGTACTTC. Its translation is CASSLPGQGFGEQYF.

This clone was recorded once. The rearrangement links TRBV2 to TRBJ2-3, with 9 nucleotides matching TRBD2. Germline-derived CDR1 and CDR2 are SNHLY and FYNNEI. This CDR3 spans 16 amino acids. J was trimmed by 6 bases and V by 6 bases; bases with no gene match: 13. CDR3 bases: TGTGCCAGCAGGAAGGGGACTAGCCGCCCCACGGATACGCAGTATTTT. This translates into CASRKGTSRPTDTQYF.